These 11 T cell receptor beta chains originate from one sample sequenced in a study of T cells in Graves' hyperthyroidism and ophthalmopathy. Amplification yielded TCR beta CDR3 regions, with RNA transcripts as the source. During a first-round RT-PCR of the TCR CDR3, the HTBI primer set was used. Each CDR3 protein gets one entry after TCRdb re-called the multiplex PCR reads with MiXCR. The repertoire holds 250,000 to 300,000 distinct CDR3 sequences, with approximately 13% as singletons. Sample: blood. These TCRs come from a woman in her thirties or forties with Graves' hyperthyroidism.

This rearrangement joins TRBV6-1 to TRBJ1-4; 8 bases are a match to TRBD1. The CDR3 spans 14 residues. CDR1 is MNHNS and CDR2 is SASEGT in the germline V gene. Trimming at V came to 7 bases and at J to 8 bases, leaving 9 bases not matched to a gene. The chain's CDR3 is CASKGQGFKEKLFF. For the CDR3, the DNA is TGTGCCAGCAAAGGACAGGGATTCAAAGAAAAACTGTTTTTT.

The sample holds many counts of this clonotype. The chain uses TRBV2 and TRBJ2-1; a weak D match, TRBD1 (6 bases). Germline-derived CDR1 and CDR2 are SNHLY and FYNNEI. CDR3 length: 13 residues. Trimming left V 3 bases short and J 4 bases short, with 7 bases between. In DNA, the CDR3 is TGTGCCAGCAGTGACCAGGGGTACAATGAGCAGTTCTTC. Protein: CASSDQGYNEQFF.

Written as DNA, the CDR3 is TGTGCCAGCAGGGTAGCGGGAGAAGATACGCAGTATTTT. Translation: CASRVAGEDTQYF. The rearrangement joins TRBV12-3 or TRBV12-4 to TRBJ2-3, with 9 positions matching TRBD2. The length of the CDR3 is 13 residues. V lost 6 bases and J lost 5; bases outside the gene matches: 3.

This rearrangement joins TRBV5-1 to TRBJ2-7, with 7 bases aligning to TRBD1. The CDR3 spans 14 residues. From germline, CDR1 is SGHRS and CDR2 YFSETQ. J was trimmed by 3 bases and V by 4 bases; bases with no gene match: 7. Here the CDR3 DNA reads TGCGCCAGCAGCACGGGACAGAACAACTACGAGCAGTACTTC. This gives the protein CASSTGQNNYEQYF.

This clonotype showed up many times. The chain uses TRBV7-2 and TRBJ1-1; D is possibly TRBD1 (6 bases). Germline CDR1 and CDR2: SGHTA and FQGNSA. Trimming stripped 2 bases from V and 5 bases from J, with 12 bases between. The CDR3 length is 14 residues. The CDR3: CASSLMGARTEAFF. The CDR3 region has the DNA TGTGCCAGCAGCTTAATGGGGGCGCGGACTGAAGCTTTCTTT. The full variable domain, with the rest looked up from reference TRBV7-2 and TRBJ1-1, is GAGVSQSPSNKVTEKGKDVELRCDPISGHTALYWYRQSLGQGLEFLIYFQGNSAPDKSGLPSDRFSAERTGGSVSTLTIQRTQQEDSAVYLCASSLMGARTEAFFGQGTRLTVV.

This clonotype was observed many times. This chain connects TRBV3-1 to TRBJ1-6; the match to TRBD1 covers 10 bases. Germline CDR1 is LGHDT and CDR2 is YNNKEL (reference sequence). The CDR3 length is 13 residues. J was trimmed by 9 bases and V by 6 bases; bases with no gene match: 2. In DNA form, the CDR3 reads TGTGCCAGCAGTCGGGACAGGGGTTCACCCCTCCACTTT. Translating gives CASSRDRGSPLHF.

The chain links TRBV28 to TRBJ2-5, with TRBD2 matching 7 bases. Germline values: CDR1 MDHEN, CDR2 SYDVKM. V was pared by 3 bases and J by 3 bases, with 13 bases of the junction left unmatched. The CDR3 runs to 17 residues. CDR3 bases: TGTGCCAGCAGTTTTAATAGATGGGGGAGGGACGAAGAGACCCAGTACTTC. Translating it yields CASSFNRWGRDEETQYF.

The chain links TRBV2 to TRBJ1-6; 8 positions match TRBD1. Germline lookup yields CDR1 SNHLY and CDR2 FYNNEI. The J segment lost 5 bases and the V segment lost 6 bases, leaving 6 bases of the junction unmatched. The CDR3 runs to 15 residues. In nucleotides, the CDR3 is TGTGCCAGCAGGGAGCAGGGGGCTCATAATTCACCCCTCCACTTT. This translates into CASREQGAHNSPLHF. The full variable domain, in which reference TRBV2 and TRBJ1-6 provide the parts outside the CDR3, is EPEVTQTPSHQVTQMGQEVILRCVPISNHLYFYWYRQILGQKVEFLVSFYNNEISEKSEIFDDQFSVERPDGSNFTLKIRSTKLEDSAMYFCASREQGAHNSPLHFGNGTRLTVT.

This clonotype was observed many times. The chain recombines TRBV3-1 with TRBJ2-5; D call uncertain. The germline CDR1 and CDR2 sequences are LGHDT and YNNKEL (reference sequence). CDR3 length: 14 amino acids. V was pared by 2 bases and J by 0 bases, with 7 bases between. This CDR3 reads CASSQWTHQETQYF. The CDR3 DNA sequence: TGTGCCAGCAGCCAATGGACCCACCAAGAGACCCAGTACTTC.

This clonotype showed up many times. The rearrangement joins TRBV12-3 or TRBV12-4 to TRBJ2-2; 7 nucleotides match TRBD2. The CDR3 has 15 amino acids. J lost 6 bases, V lost 3 bases, and 7 bases had no gene match. CDR3 nucleotides: TGTGCCAGCAGTTTCTCAGCGGGACTCGCCGGGGAGCTGTTTTTT. It yields the protein CASSFSAGLAGELFF.

Remarks on this clonotype: A clone one base away is much larger, so this may be a read error. The chain couples TRBV18 to TRBJ1-1, with D perhaps matching TRBD1 (5 bases). The CDR3 spans 13 residues. V shed 4 bases and J shed 4 bases, with 10 bases lying between them. Germline V CDR1 and CDR2: KGHSH, LQKENI. The CDR3 bases are TGTGCCAGCTCACAGAGACAGCGCACTGAAGCTTTCTTT. Amino acids: CASSQRQRTEAFF.